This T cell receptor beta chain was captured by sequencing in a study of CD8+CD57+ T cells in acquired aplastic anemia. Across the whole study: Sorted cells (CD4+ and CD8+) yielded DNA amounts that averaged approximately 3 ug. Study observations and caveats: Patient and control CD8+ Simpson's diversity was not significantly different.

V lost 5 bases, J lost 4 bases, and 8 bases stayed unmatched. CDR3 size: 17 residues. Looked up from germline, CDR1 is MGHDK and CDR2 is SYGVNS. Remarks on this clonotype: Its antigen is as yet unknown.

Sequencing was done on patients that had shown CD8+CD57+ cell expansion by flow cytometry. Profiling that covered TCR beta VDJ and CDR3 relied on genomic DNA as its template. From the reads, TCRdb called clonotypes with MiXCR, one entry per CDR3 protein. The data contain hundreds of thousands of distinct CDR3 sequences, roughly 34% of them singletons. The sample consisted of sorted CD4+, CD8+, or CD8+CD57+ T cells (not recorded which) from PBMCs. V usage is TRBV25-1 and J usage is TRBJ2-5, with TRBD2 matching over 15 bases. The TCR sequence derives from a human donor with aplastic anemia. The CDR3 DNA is TGTGCCAGCAGTACACCCGGACTAGCGGGGGGGCGAGAGACCCAGTACTTC. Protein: CASSTPGLAGGRETQYF.